This T cell receptor (beta chain) stems from a study of T cells in Graves' hyperthyroidism and ophthalmopathy. Patients were excluded for uncontrolled infection, other autoimmune disease, pregnancy or lactation. Progressors' blood was drawn at hyperthyroidism diagnosis, before ophthalmopathy symptoms. CDR3 length: 12 residues. Germline V gene lookup returns CDR1 MNHNS and CDR2 SASEGT. V lost 5 bases, J lost 7 bases, and 11 bases lay in between. Researchers amplified the TCR beta CDR3 regions from RNA transcripts. First-round RT-PCR of the TCR CDR3 relied on the HTBI primer set. In TCRdb, the multiplex PCR reads were re-called with MiXCR into one record per CDR3 protein. The sample has around 340,000 distinct CDR3 sequences, roughly 17% seen once.

This TCR was recovered from a woman under 40 with Graves' hyperthyroidism that later progressed to Graves' ophthalmopathy. The sequenced material came from blood. The gene calls are TRBV6-1 and TRBJ1-1, with D unresolved. CDR3 sequence (DNA): TGTGCCAGCAGTACCCTAGGCGGTGAAGCTTTCTTT. Amino acids: CASSTLGGEAFF.